Below, 28 T cell receptor beta chains from the same sample are listed, as sequenced in a study of response to subunit inactivated influenza vaccine (dated 2018 in TCRdb). Explained via the paper, the time point label denotes: 45 days after influenza vaccine administration. The library was built by means of RT-PCR. TCRdb records Illumina HiSeq 2500 as the sequencer. TCRdb redid the processing of the public reads, applying fastp at Q25 and MiXCR, and retained in-frame beta chains. Each entry merges the rows of one CDR3 protein and shows their most common DNA and genes. The sample table holds fewer than 650,000 distinct CDR3 sequences, of which 13% were seen once. The ten largest clones represent roughly 13% of the sample. This sample comprised PBMCs from blood, obtained about 6 weeks after vaccination. The receptors originated from a man aged 50 to 59 who received an inactivated influenza vaccine. Donor details come from another sample of the same person, matched by shared clones.

As for this clonotype: It is likely a read error, because the conserved phenylalanine at the end of the CDR3 is missing. CDR3 bases: TGTGCCAGCAGCTTAGACCTCAATGAGCAGTTCTCC. Translation gives CASSLDLNEQFS. The gene calls are TRBV7-9 and TRBJ2-1, with D uncertain. CDR1 SEHNR and CDR2 FQNEAQ come from the germline V gene (reference sequence). The CDR3 is made up of 12 amino acids. V dropped 1 base and J dropped 6 bases, with 4 bases sitting between them.

This clonotype was recorded a few times. V and J are TRBV29-1 and TRBJ1-5; D is uncertain. CDR3 length equals 13 residues. The V end was cut by 4 bases, the J end by 0 bases, with 7 bases between. CDR1 and CDR2 from the germline V gene are SQVTM and ANQGSEA. The DNA of the CDR3 is TGCAGCGTTGCCGAGAATAGCAATCAGCCCCAGCATTTT. Its protein is CSVAENSNQPQHF.

CDR3 in DNA: TGCGCCAGCAGCCAAGTTTATCCCACTAACTATGGCTACACCTTC. Translation: CASSQVYPTNYGYTF. This sequence joins TRBV4-3 and TRBJ1-2; D unclear. The CDR3 length is 15 residues. Germline loops: CDR1 LGHNA, CDR2 YSLEER. Trimming took off 1 base at V and 0 bases at J, with 9 bases between the two ends.

This clonotype appeared a few times. The rearrangement links TRBV11-2 to TRBJ2-7, with 10 nucleotides matching TRBD2. J gave up 1 base and V 0 bases, and 15 bases lay outside the gene matches. Germline CDR1 is SGHAT and CDR2 is FQNNGV. The CDR3 totals 20 residues. CDR3 sequence: CASSLDYRDQEREGSYEQYF. The CDR3 nucleotides read TGTGCCAGCAGCTTAGATTATCGTGATCAGGAGCGGGAGGGGTCCTACGAGCAGTACTTC. Complete variable domain (other parts from reference TRBV11-2 and TRBJ2-7): EAGVAQSPRYKIIEKRQSVAFWCNPISGHATLYWYQQILGQGPKLLIQFQNNGVVDDSQLPKDRFSAERLKGVDSTLKIQPAKLEDSAVYLCASSLDYRDQEREGSYEQYFGPGTRLTVT.

This clonotype was observed at least ten times. The J gene is TRBJ1-1, the V gene TRBV20-1, with D tentatively TRBD1 (5 bases). From germline, CDR1 is DFQATT and CDR2 SNEGSKA (reference sequence). The V and J ends lost 6 bases and 4 bases respectively, with 15 bases between them. This CDR3 comprises 13 residues. The chain's CDR3 is CSASTGASTEAFF. CDR3 bases: TGCAGTGCCAGCACCGGGGCAAGCACTGAAGCTTTCTTT.

This sequence joins TRBV7-9 and TRBJ2-5; D ambiguous. The V end lost 7 bases, the J end lost 5 bases, and 17 bases lay between the germline ends. The CDR3 runs 14 residues. The germline CDR1 and CDR2 sequences are SEHNR and FQNEAQ (reference sequence). The CDR3 spells CASTRVGYGETQYF. The CDR3 DNA reads as TGTGCCAGCACCCGAGTAGGGTACGGGGAGACCCAGTACTTC.

V usage is TRBV6-5 and J usage is TRBJ1-1, with TRBD1 as a possible D gene (5 bases). The CDR3 sequence is 17 residues long. Germline V gene lookup returns CDR1 MNHEY and CDR2 SVGAGI. Trimming shortened V by 4 bases and J by 0 bases, and 18 bases separated the two germline ends. In nucleotides, the CDR3 is TGTGCCAGCAGTTTCGGGACGCCAGGGAGCATGAACACTGAAGCTTTCTTT. Protein sequence: CASSFGTPGSMNTEAFF.

The rearrangement joins TRBV7-2 to TRBJ2-2; D not resolved. This CDR3 region has 14 residues. V was clipped by 5 bases and J by 7 bases, with 14 bases between them. Germline CDR1 and CDR2: SGHTA and FQGNSA. The CDR3 region has the DNA TGTGCCAGCAGCCGAAGTAGAGGCAGCGGGGAGCTGTTTTTT. The encoded protein is CASSRSRGSGELFF.

This clonotype was picked up many times. The chain has TRBV29-1 and TRBJ2-5, with 7 bases fitting TRBD1. Germline CDR1 and CDR2: SQVTM and ANQGSEA. V gave up 6 bases and J gave up 5 bases; unmatched junction bases: 6. The CDR3 runs 12 residues. Here the CDR3 reads CSVETGWETQYF. CDR3 DNA: TGCAGCGTCGAGACAGGGTGGGAGACCCAGTACTTC. The whole variable domain, remainder taken from reference TRBV29-1 and TRBJ2-5, is SAVISQKPSRDICQRGTSLTIQCQVDSQVTMMFWYRQQPGQSLTLIATANQGSEATYESGFVIDKFPISRPNLTFSTLTVSNMSPEDSSIYLCSVETGWETQYFGPGTRLLVL.

This clonotype came up many times. The chain couples TRBV12-3 or TRBV12-4 to TRBJ2-3; TRBD1 might be the D (5 bases). The length of the CDR3 is 13 residues. With 3 bases removed from V and 8 bases from J, the gap between germline ends came to 12 bases. The DNA for the CDR3 is TGTGCCAGCAGTTTCGAAGGGGCAGGTACGCAGTATTTT. Translated: CASSFEGAGTQYF.

Ten or more counts support this clonotype. The rearrangement joins TRBV5-1 to TRBJ2-1; D is uncertain. The germline V gene encodes CDR1 SGHRS and CDR2 YFSETQ. V dropped 4 bases and J dropped 6 bases, with 11 bases sitting between them. This CDR3 spans 13 amino acids. The CDR3 region is CASSPEQPNEQFF. The CDR3 coding sequence is TGCGCCAGCAGCCCGGAGCAGCCCAATGAGCAGTTCTTC.

The table lists this clonotype with a few counts. The rearrangement links TRBV7-2 to TRBJ2-2; TRBD1 matches at 7 bases. The CDR3 extends over 14 amino acids. Germline V gives CDR1 SGHTA, CDR2 FQGNSA. The trim removed 5 bases at V and 7 bases at J, leaving 7 bases unmatched. This chain's CDR3 is CASSQTGLNGELFF. The CDR3 nucleotides are TGTGCCAGCAGCCAGACAGGGTTGAACGGGGAGCTGTTTTTT.

The gene calls are TRBV7-3 and TRBJ2-1, with D tentatively TRBD2 (5 bases). Germline lookup yields CDR1 SGHTA and CDR2 FQGTGA. The CDR3 extends over 14 amino acids. V was cut by 1 base and J by 7 bases, with 11 bases left in between. CDR3 protein: CASSLSSAPNEQFF. The DNA of the CDR3 is TGTGCCAGCAGCTTAAGTAGCGCCCCGAATGAGCAGTTCTTC.

This clonotype came up a few times. The V call is TRBV5-6, the J call TRBJ2-3; D gene ambiguous. The CDR3 is 14 amino acids. CDR1 SGHDT and CDR2 YYEEEE come from the germline V gene. Trimming pared 5 bases from V and 2 bases from J, leaving 12 bases between. CDR3 residues: CASSTGSYTDTQYF. The CDR3 nucleotides read TGTGCCAGCAGTACCGGGTCCTACACAGATACGCAGTATTTT.

This clonotype has ten or more counts. The chain is built from TRBV20-1 and TRBJ2-7; 9 positions match TRBD1. V shed 0 bases, J shed 0 bases, and the junction held 6 bases outside the gene matches. This CDR3 has 16 residues. Germline V gives CDR1 DFQATT, CDR2 SNEGSKA (reference sequence). The CDR3 reads CSARDLGQGYSYEQYF. As DNA, the CDR3 is TGCAGTGCTAGAGATCTGGGACAGGGCTACTCCTACGAGCAGTACTTC.

On this clonotype: A much larger clone differs by one base, so this may be a read error. The V gene is TRBV5-1, the J gene TRBJ1-4; the D gene is possibly TRBD1 (6 bases). Germline V gene data show CDR1 as SGHRS and CDR2 as YFSETQ. The CDR3 contains 15 residues. The CDR3 sequence is CGSSLAGARGEKLFF. CDR3 DNA sequence: TGCGGCAGCAGCTTGGCAGGGGCGCGTGGTGAAAAACTGTTTTTT.

This chain's CDR3 is CASSPGGGRGGTQYF. The CDR3 DNA reads as TGTGCCAGCAGCCCGGGCGGAGGCAGAGGGGGGACCCAGTACTTC. The chain links TRBV9 to TRBJ2-5; tentatively, D is TRBD1 (6 bases). Trimming removed 4 bases from V and 7 bases from J, with 20 bases in between. Germline V gene data show CDR1 as SGDLS and CDR2 as YYNGEE. The CDR3 spans 15 residues.

Many counts were recorded for this clonotype. CDR3 sequence reads: CASSLGGSRTEAFF. CDR3 in DNA: TGTGCCAGCAGTTTAGGGGGCAGCCGCACTGAAGCTTTCTTT. The V gene is TRBV12-3 or TRBV12-4, the J gene TRBJ1-1; maybe TRBD1 (5 bases). Trimming shortened V by 1 base and J by 4 bases, and 10 bases separated the two germline ends. The CDR3 extends over 14 amino acids.

The gene calls are TRBV4-2 and TRBJ2-7; 9 bases fit TRBD1. Trimming removed 1 base from V and 5 bases from J; junction bases left unmatched: 6. The germline CDR1 and CDR2 sequences are LGHNA and YNFKEQ. CDR3 length: 15 amino acids. DNA of the CDR3: TGTGCCAGCAGCCAAGCGGGACAGGGTAGCAACGAGCAGTACTTC. Protein: CASSQAGQGSNEQYF.

In its sample, this clonotype was seen a few times. The chain recombines TRBV6-5 with TRBJ2-5; 9 bases fit TRBD2. Unmatched junction bases numbered 5, after V lost 4 bases and J lost 5 bases. This CDR3 comprises 14 residues. The germline gives CDR1 MNHEY, CDR2 SVGAGI. The CDR3 DNA is TGTGCCAGCAGTTCAGCGGGGGGCGGCGAGACCCAGTACTTC. Translated: CASSSAGGGETQYF.

This clonotype was recorded a few times. This chain joins TRBV12-3 or TRBV12-4 and TRBJ1-5; D perhaps matches TRBD1 (5 bases). The V and J ends lost 6 bases and 2 bases respectively, with 14 bases between them. There are 15 residues in the CDR3. The CDR3 nucleotides read TGTGCCAGCAGCCTCTTTAGGGACGGCAATCAGCCCCAGCATTTT. This gives the protein CASSLFRDGNQPQHF.

This clonotype was detected a few times. The rearrangement uses TRBV6-1 and TRBJ2-1; 8 bases are a match to TRBD1. This CDR3 has 15 residues. Germline V gene lookup returns CDR1 MNHNS and CDR2 SASEGT. With 2 bases clipped from V and 4 bases from J, the junction kept 4 bases outside the gene matches. As DNA, the CDR3 is TGTGCCAGCAGTGAACAGGGGGCGTCTTACAATGAGCAGTTCTTC. Amino acids: CASSEQGASYNEQFF.

This clonotype showed up just a few times. The chain has TRBV27 and TRBJ2-5, with D maybe TRBD1 (5 bases). Trimming shortened V by 5 bases and J by 4 bases, and 17 bases separated the two germline ends. This CDR3 comprises 15 residues. The germline V gene encodes CDR1 MNHEY and CDR2 SMNVEV (reference sequence). For the CDR3, the DNA is TGTGCCAGCAGTACCAGCAGGGTTGGCCGAGAGACCCAGTACTTC. This codes for CASSTSRVGRETQYF.

CDR3 nucleotide sequence: TGCGCCAGCAGCTTTCAGGGAGGCAATCCCGAGCAGTACTTC. Translating it yields CASSFQGGNPEQYF. V and J are TRBV5-1 and TRBJ2-7; a weak D match, TRBD2 (6 bases). The CDR3 has 14 amino acids. CDR1 is SGHRS, CDR2 YFSETQ, per germline. Trimming removed 2 bases from V and 6 bases from J, with 15 bases in between.

The V and J genes are TRBV28 and TRBJ2-1; the match to TRBD2 covers 7 bases. The CDR3 is 14 residues long. CDR1 and CDR2 from the germline V gene are MDHEN and SYDVKM. Trimming cost V 3 bases and J 7 bases; bases outside gene matches: 6. CDR3 sequence: CASSLSGRENEQFF. CDR3 nucleotides: TGTGCCAGCAGTTTGTCAGGGAGGGAAAATGAGCAGTTCTTC. The variable domain in full, completed from reference TRBV28 and TRBJ2-1, reads DVKVTQSSRYLVKRTGEKVFLECVQDMDHENMFWYRQDPGLGLRLIYFSYDVKMKEKGDIPEGYSVSREKKERFSLILESASTNQTSMYLCASSLSGRENEQFFGPGTRLTVL.

This clonotype was seen repeatedly, ten times or more. The chain uses TRBV6-1 and TRBJ2-1, with D maybe TRBD1 (6 bases). Trimming removed 6 bases at V and 3 bases at J, with 12 bases between. This CDR3 region has 14 residues. The germline V gene encodes CDR1 MNHNS and CDR2 SASEGT. Here the CDR3 DNA reads TGTGCCAGCAGCTCCAAGGACAGCTACAATGAGCAGTTCTTC. This translates into CASSSKDSYNEQFF.

This clonotype was observed a few times. CDR3 protein: CASSQVGGLNTEAFF. The CDR3 nucleotides are TGCGCCAGCAGCCAAGTAGGGGGGCTAAACACTGAAGCTTTCTTT. The chain uses TRBV4-3 and TRBJ1-1, with D perhaps matching TRBD1 (6 bases). V shed 1 base and J shed 2 bases, with 11 bases lying between them. The CDR3 runs to 15 residues. The V gene's germline CDR1 is LGHNA and CDR2 YSLEER.

This clonotype was detected only a few times. The chain carries TRBV28 and TRBJ2-7, with D possibly TRBD1 on 5 matching bases. Per the germline V gene, CDR1 is MDHEN and CDR2 is SYDVKM. There are 15 residues in the CDR3. Trimming removed 6 bases at V and 3 bases at J, with 18 bases between. CDR3 in DNA: TGTGCCAGCAGCAAACTTCCCCGGCAGGGCTACGAGCAGTACTTC. Translation gives CASSKLPRQGYEQYF. The variable domain in full, with the rest retrieved from reference TRBV28 and TRBJ2-7, is DVKVTQSSRYLVKRTGEKVFLECVQDMDHENMFWYRQDPGLGLRLIYFSYDVKMKEKGDIPEGYSVSREKKERFSLILESASTNQTSMYLCASSKLPRQGYEQYFGPGTRLTVT.